This T cell receptor beta chain was identified in a study of early T cells in non-severe SARS-CoV-2 infection. In TCRdb, the 5' RACE reads were re-called with MiXCR into one record per CDR3 protein. The profile shows tens of thousands of distinct CDR3 sequences, approximately 5.9% of them singletons. This clonotype was seen a few times. The source material was whole blood, sampled at baseline. The sequence came from an adult who was a healthcare worker with PCR-confirmed SARS-CoV-2 infection or an uninfected control (not recorded which).

The CDR3 reads CSARDLGGPSDTQYF. As DNA, the CDR3 is TGCAGTGCTAGAGATCTAGGGGGGCCCTCAGATACGCAGTATTTT. The chain combines TRBV20-1 with TRBJ2-3, with D perhaps TRBD1 or TRBD2 (6 bases each). The CDR3 totals 15 residues. Germline V CDR1 and CDR2: DFQATT, SNEGSKA (reference sequence). V was trimmed by 0 bases and J by 4 bases, leaving 14 bases between them.